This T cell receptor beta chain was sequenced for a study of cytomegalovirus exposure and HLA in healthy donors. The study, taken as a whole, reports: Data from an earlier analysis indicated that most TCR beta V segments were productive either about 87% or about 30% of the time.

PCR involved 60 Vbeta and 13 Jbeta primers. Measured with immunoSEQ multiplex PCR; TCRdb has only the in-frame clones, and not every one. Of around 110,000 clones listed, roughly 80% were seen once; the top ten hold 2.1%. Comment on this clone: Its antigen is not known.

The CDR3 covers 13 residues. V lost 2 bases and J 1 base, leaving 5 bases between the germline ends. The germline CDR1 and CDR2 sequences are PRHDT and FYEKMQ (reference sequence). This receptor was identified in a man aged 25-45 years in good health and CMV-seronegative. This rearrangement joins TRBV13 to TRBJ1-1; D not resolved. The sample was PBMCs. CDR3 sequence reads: CASSLRGNTEAFF. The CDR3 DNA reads TGTGCCAGCAGCTTAAGAGGGAACACTGAAGCTTTCTTT.